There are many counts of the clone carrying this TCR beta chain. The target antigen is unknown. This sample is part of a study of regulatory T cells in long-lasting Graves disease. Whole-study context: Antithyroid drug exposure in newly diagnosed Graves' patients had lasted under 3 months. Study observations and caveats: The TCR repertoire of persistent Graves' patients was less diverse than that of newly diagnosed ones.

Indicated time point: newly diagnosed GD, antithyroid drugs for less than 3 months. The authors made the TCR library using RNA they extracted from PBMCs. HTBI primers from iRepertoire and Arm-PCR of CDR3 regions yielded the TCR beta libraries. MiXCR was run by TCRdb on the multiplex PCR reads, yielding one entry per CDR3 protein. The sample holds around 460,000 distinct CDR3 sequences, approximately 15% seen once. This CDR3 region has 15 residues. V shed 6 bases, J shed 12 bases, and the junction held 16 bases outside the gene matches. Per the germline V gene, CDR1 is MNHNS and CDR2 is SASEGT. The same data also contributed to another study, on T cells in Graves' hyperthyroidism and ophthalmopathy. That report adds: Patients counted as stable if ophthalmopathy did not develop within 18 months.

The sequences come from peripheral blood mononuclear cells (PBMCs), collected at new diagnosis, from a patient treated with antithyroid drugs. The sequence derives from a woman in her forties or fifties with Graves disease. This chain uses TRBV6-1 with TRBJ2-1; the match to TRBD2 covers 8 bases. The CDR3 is CASSPSRSSGKSQFF. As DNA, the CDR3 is TGTGCCAGCAGCCCCTCCCGGAGTAGCGGGAAATCGCAGTTCTTC.